Listed here are 18 T cell receptor beta chains from one sample, sequenced in a study of PD-L1 blockade in urothelial cancer. Time point: pretreatment peripheral blood. Sequencing was performed with immunoSEQ multiplex PCR; in TCRdb, only in-frame clones are kept and a portion is missing. The sample lists over 75,000 clones; approximately 88% were seen once. The input for sequencing was PBMCs, taken around atezolizumab (anti-PD-L1) treatment. The receptors originated from a woman aged 80 or older with urothelial cancer.

The chain combines TRBV9 with TRBJ1-4, with unresolved D. Germline values: CDR1 SGDLS, CDR2 YYNGEE. Trimming took 4 bases from V and 2 from J, leaving 6 bases between them. The CDR3 spans 13 residues. CDR3 nucleotide sequence: TGTGCCAGCAGCCCGGGGACTAATGAAAAACTGTTTTTT. It translates to CASSPGTNEKLFF.

J is TRBJ2-3 and V is TRBV27; no clear D. Germline lookup yields CDR1 MNHEY and CDR2 SMNVEV (reference sequence). CDR3 length: 12 residues. Trimming shortened V by 5 bases and J by 2 bases, and 5 bases separated the two germline ends. This CDR3 reads CASSTITDTQYF. The CDR3 DNA is TGTGCCAGCAGTACTATCACAGATACGCAGTATTTT.

This sequence joins TRBV7-9 and TRBJ1-5; D gene uncertain. With 2 bases removed from V and 4 bases from J, the gap between germline ends came to 9 bases. The CDR3 runs to 14 residues. Germline V lookup: CDR1 SEHNR, CDR2 FQNEAQ (reference sequence). CDR3 residues: CASSLSTRNQPQHF. As DNA, the CDR3 is TGTGCCAGCAGCTTATCGACCAGGAATCAGCCCCAGCATTTT.

This clone was recorded only once. The chain carries TRBV10-3 and TRBJ1-2; D is uncertain. V lost 10 bases, J lost 8 bases, and 17 bases lay in between. Germline assignment: CDR1 ENHRY and CDR2 SYGVKD. The CDR3 has 12 residues. The CDR3 loop reads CATKVVAGGYTF. The CDR3 DNA sequence: TGTGCCACCAAAGTGGTCGCCGGGGGCTACACCTTC.

The chain joins TRBV13 to TRBJ1-1; 9 bases are shared with TRBD1. The V gene end was trimmed by 6 bases and the J gene end by 5 bases; junction bases not matched to a gene: 13. Germline V gene data show CDR1 as PRHDT and CDR2 as FYEKMQ (reference sequence). This CDR3 is 16 amino acids long. CDR3 amino acids: CASRTNRGRGLTEAFF. The CDR3 bases are TGTGCCAGCAGGACAAACAGGGGGCGCGGGTTGACTGAAGCTTTCTTT.

The chain employs TRBV19 and TRBJ2-3; maybe TRBD2 (6 bases). CDR3 length equals 15 residues. Trimming took off 5 bases at V and 9 bases at J, with 21 bases between the two ends. Per the germline V gene, CDR1 is LNHDA and CDR2 is SQIVND (reference sequence). This CDR3 is CASSSPREHGDTQYF. CDR3 DNA: TGTGCCAGTAGTTCCCCCCGGGAGCATGGGGACACGCAGTATTTT. The whole variable domain, filled in from reference TRBV19 and TRBJ2-3, reads DGGITQSPKYLFRKEGQNVTLSCEQNLNHDAMYWYRQDPGQGLRLIYYSQIVNDFQKGDIAEGYSVSREKKESFPLTVTSAQKNPTAFYLCASSSPREHGDTQYFGPGTRLTVL.

This chain joins TRBV4-2 and TRBJ1-1; D is unresolved. The CDR3 loop spans 13 amino acids. CDR1 LGHNA and CDR2 YNFKEQ come from the germline V gene. V was clipped by 0 bases and J by 7 bases, with 9 bases between them. Written as DNA, the CDR3 is TGTGCCAGCAGCCAAGATCGTGGAGATGAAGCTTTCTTT. Amino acids: CASSQDRGDEAFF.

The chain uses TRBV11-3 and TRBJ1-1; a weak D match, TRBD1 (5 bases). Germline CDR1 reads SGHNT; CDR2 reads YENEEA. The CDR3 length is 14 residues. V was cut by 2 bases and J by 4 bases, with 11 bases left in between. CDR3 coding DNA: TGTGCCAGCAGCTTAACGGGGGGAGTCACTGAAGCTTTCTTT. Its protein is CASSLTGGVTEAFF.

The CDR3, as DNA: TGCGCCAGCACGGCGAGCGGGAACACCGGGGAGCTGTTTTTT. Translated, it gives CASTASGNTGELFF. The genes are TRBV5-1 and TRBJ2-2; a weak D match, TRBD2 (5 bases). Germline CDR1 reads SGHRS; CDR2 reads YFSETQ. Trimming removed 6 bases from V and 1 base from J, with 10 bases in between. The CDR3 is 14 residues long. The variable domain in full, with the rest retrieved from reference TRBV5-1 and TRBJ2-2, is KAGVTQTPRYLIKTRGQQVTLSCSPISGHRSVSWYQQTPGQGLQFLFEYFSETQRNKGNFPGRFSGRQFSNSRSEMNVSTLELGDSALYLCASTASGNTGELFFGEGSRLTVL.

This clone showed up just a few times. The chain employs TRBV11-2 and TRBJ1-3, with D possibly being TRBD1 (5 bases). From germline, CDR1 is SGHAT and CDR2 FQNNGV. Trimming pared 5 bases from V and 2 bases from J, leaving 16 bases between. This CDR3 spans 16 amino acids. Here the CDR3 DNA reads TGTGCCAGCAGCCCCGGGGGACCCGGAGCTGGAAACACCATATATTTT. This encodes CASSPGGPGAGNTIYF.

The rearrangement uses TRBV9 and TRBJ1-4, with 7 positions matching TRBD1. Germline V CDR1 and CDR2: SGDLS, YYNGEE. This CDR3 spans 14 amino acids. V was pared by 2 bases and J by 4 bases, with 2 bases of the junction left unmatched. The CDR3 nucleotides read TGTGCCAGCAGCGTCTCAGGGGGTAATGAAAAACTGTTTTTT. Amino acids: CASSVSGGNEKLFF.

J is TRBJ2-7 and V is TRBV2; 8 nucleotides line up with TRBD2. The CDR3 runs 11 residues. With V trimmed by 6 bases and J by 12 bases, 7 bases remained unmatched. Germline values: CDR1 SNHLY, CDR2 FYNNEI. The CDR3 sequence: CASRLGTSPYF. CDR3 DNA: TGTGCCAGCAGGCTAGGGACTAGTCCGTACTTC.

The V call is TRBV18, the J call TRBJ2-2; D possibly corresponds to TRBD1 (6 bases). Germline CDR1 and CDR2: KGHSH and LQKENI. This CDR3 has 16 amino acids. V lost 3 bases and J 6 bases, leaving 17 bases between the germline ends. The CDR3 is CASSPASLRGSGELFF. CDR3 in DNA: TGTGCCAGCTCACCGGCCAGCCTCAGGGGATCCGGGGAGCTGTTTTTT.

The genes are TRBV30 and TRBJ1-1; tentatively, D is TRBD1 (5 bases). CDR3 length: 13 amino acids. Trimming removed 2 bases from V and 11 bases from J, with 18 bases in between. The V gene's germline CDR1 is GTSNPN and CDR2 SVGIG (reference sequence). The CDR3 region is CAWSPSGWAGAFF. The CDR3 DNA is TGTGCCTGGAGTCCATCAGGGTGGGCTGGGGCTTTCTTT.

This chain connects TRBV7-9 to TRBJ2-3; 8 bases fit TRBD1. Germline V gene lookup returns CDR1 SEHNR and CDR2 FQNEAQ (reference sequence). The CDR3 is 15 residues long. Trimming at V came to 5 bases and at J to 4 bases, leaving 8 bases not matched to a gene. This CDR3 is CASSLDRGSSDTQYF. CDR3 DNA sequence: TGTGCCAGCAGCCTCGACAGGGGTAGTTCAGATACGCAGTATTTT.

The rearrangement links TRBV28 to TRBJ1-4, with D tentatively TRBD1 (5 bases). Looked up from germline, CDR1 is MDHEN and CDR2 is SYDVKM. This CDR3 contains 15 residues. V lost 4 bases and J 8 bases, leaving 17 bases between the germline ends. The DNA of the CDR3 is TGTGCCAGCAGTTCCGAAGGGGCAGGGTGGGAAAAACTGTTTTTT. Its translation: CASSSEGAGWEKLFF.

The CDR3 coding sequence is TGTGCCAGCAGCCAAGTTACTGAAACGCAGTATTTT. It yields the protein CASSQVTETQYF. The chain combines TRBV14 with TRBJ2-3, with D unclear. Trimming took 1 base from V and 9 from J, leaving 8 bases between them. The CDR3 length is 12 residues. CDR1 SGHDN and CDR2 FVKESK come from the germline V gene.

The chain recombines TRBV5-5 with TRBJ1-5, with D perhaps TRBD1 (5 bases). Germline loops: CDR1 SGHKS, CDR2 YYEKEE (reference sequence). The CDR3 is 15 amino acids. The germline V and J ends were trimmed by 5 bases and 0 bases, with 12 bases remaining between them. Here the CDR3 reads CASSPDSYSNQPQHF. The CDR3 nucleotides are TGTGCCAGCAGTCCTGACAGCTATAGCAATCAGCCCCAGCATTTT.